The 21 T cell receptor beta chains given below trace back to one sample, sequenced in a study of CD4+ T cells in melanoma. Profiling relied on immunoSEQ multiplex PCR, and the TCRdb table lists in-frame clones only, not all of them. The data hold about 120,000 clones, with 92% observed a single time. The source material was peripheral blood. These receptors came from a human donor with melanoma.

The chain has TRBV29-1 and TRBJ1-1, with D possibly matching TRBD1 (5 bases). Trimming left V 4 bases short and J 4 bases short, with 13 bases between. Germline CDR1 is SQVTM and CDR2 is ANQGSEA. This CDR3 contains 13 residues. CDR3 in DNA: TGCAGCGTTGTCCCAACAGGAGTCACTGAAGCTTTCTTT. Translated, it gives CSVVPTGVTEAFF.

A single count supports this clone. J is TRBJ2-1 and V is TRBV19, with 12 bases lining up with TRBD2. V lost 3 bases and J lost 4; bases outside the gene matches: 1. The CDR3 runs 15 residues. Germline-derived CDR1 and CDR2 are LNHDA and SQIVND (reference sequence). The CDR3 sequence is CASSIGLAGYNEQFF. The CDR3 coding sequence is TGTGCCAGTAGTATTGGACTAGCGGGGTACAATGAGCAGTTCTTC. The complete variable domain, with remaining parts taken from reference TRBV19 and TRBJ2-1, reads DGGITQSPKYLFRKEGQNVTLSCEQNLNHDAMYWYRQDPGQGLRLIYYSQIVNDFQKGDIAEGYSVSREKKESFPLTVTSAQKNPTAFYLCASSIGLAGYNEQFFGPGTRLTVL.

By sample share, this clone is medium-sized (0.01 to 0.1%). J is TRBJ1-1 and V is TRBV30; D unresolved. Germline CDR1 GTSNPN, CDR2 SVGIG (reference sequence). The CDR3 totals 12 residues. Trimming shortened V by 7 bases and J by 1 base, and 10 bases separated the two germline ends. The CDR3, as DNA: TGTGCCTCCAAGGCCGCGAACACTGAAGCTTTCTTT. Translating gives CASKAANTEAFF.

The V call is TRBV10-1, the J call TRBJ2-3; D gene uncertain. The length of the CDR3 is 12 residues. Germline V gene lookup returns CDR1 WNHNN and CDR2 SYGVQD (reference sequence). Trimming cost V 6 bases and J 3 bases, with 7 bases left between them. The CDR3 protein is CASRGWTDTQYF. CDR3 sequence (DNA): TGCGCCAGCAGGGGTTGGACAGATACGCAGTATTTT.

J is TRBJ2-2 and V is TRBV5-1, with TRBD1 matching over 7 bases. Germline-derived CDR1 and CDR2 are SGHRS and YFSETQ. V shed 0 bases and J 4 bases; nucleotides not matched to a gene: 6. This CDR3 spans 16 amino acids. In DNA form, the CDR3 reads TGCGCCAGCAGCTTGGCCTTACAGGGGTCCACCGGGGAGCTGTTTTTT. Amino acids: CASSLALQGSTGELFF. Supplemented by reference TRBV5-1 and TRBJ2-2, the full variable domain reads KAGVTQTPRYLIKTRGQQVTLSCSPISGHRSVSWYQQTPGQGLQFLFEYFSETQRNKGNFPGRFSGRQFSNSRSEMNVSTLELGDSALYLCASSLALQGSTGELFFGEGSRLTVL.

This clone was picked up a small number of times. This sequence joins TRBV28 and TRBJ1-2, with D tentatively TRBD1 (6 bases). V lost 2 bases and J 4 bases, leaving 14 bases between the germline ends. CDR3 size: 15 residues. Germline V gives CDR1 MDHEN, CDR2 SYDVKM. CDR3 in amino acids: CASSLGQTGGYGYTF. The CDR3 nucleotides read TGTGCCAGCAGTTTAGGACAGACGGGAGGCTATGGCTACACCTTC.

The CDR3: CASSLETGNQPQHF. In DNA, the CDR3 is TGTGCCAGCAGTTTGGAGACAGGAAATCAGCCCCAGCATTTT. The rearrangement joins TRBV27 to TRBJ1-5, with a weak D call TRBD1 (6 bases). CDR1 MNHEY and CDR2 SMNVEV come from the germline V gene (reference sequence). This CDR3 is built from 14 residues. The ends were cut back, 3 bases at V and 4 bases at J, with 10 bases in the middle.

The V call is TRBV30, the J call TRBJ2-5; no firm D call. TRBJ2-7 matches the DNA end more closely, so the J call is doubtful. Germline CDR1 GTSNPN, CDR2 SVGIG (reference sequence). The CDR3 runs 13 residues. CDR3 in amino acids: CAWSVQPNYEQYF. DNA of the CDR3: TGTGCCTGGAGTGTACAACCAAACTACGAGCAGTACTTC.

The J gene is TRBJ2-1, the V gene TRBV7-8; D gene uncertain. Per the germline V gene, CDR1 is SGHVS and CDR2 is FQNEAQ. This CDR3 has 14 amino acids. Trimming stripped 2 bases from V and 4 bases from J, with 9 bases between. The CDR3 nucleotides read TGTGCCAGCAGCTTATACGGAAGTTACAATGAGCAGTTCTTC. This gives the protein CASSLYGSYNEQFF. The variable domain in full, with the rest retrieved from reference TRBV7-8 and TRBJ2-1, is GAGVSQSPRYKVAKRGQDVALRCDPISGHVSLFWYQQALGQGPEFLTYFQNEAQLDKSGLPSDRFFAERPEGSVSTLKIQRTQQEDSAVYLCASSLYGSYNEQFFGPGTRLTVL.

With respect to this clone: This sample also contains other DNA sequences that code for the same CDR3. This chain uses TRBV4-2 with TRBJ2-5; 9 bases are a match to TRBD2. Germline-derived CDR1 and CDR2 are LGHNA and YNFKEQ. V shed 0 bases, J shed 5 bases, and the junction held 7 bases outside the gene matches. CDR3 length: 16 residues. CDR3 sequence: CASSQDGSGGSETQYF. CDR3 DNA: TGTGCCAGCAGCCAAGATGGCAGCGGGGGGTCGGAGACCCAGTACTTC.

This chain links TRBV18 with TRBJ1-5; D not certain. Trimming removed 6 bases at V and 0 bases at J, with 3 bases between. Germline assignment: CDR1 KGHSH and CDR2 LQKENI. The CDR3 has 12 residues. CDR3 nucleotide sequence: TGTGCCAGCTCGCATAGCAATCAGCCCCAGCATTTT. Translating it yields CASSHSNQPQHF.

The chain has TRBV7-7 and TRBJ2-2; D gene uncertain. Trimming took off 6 bases at V and 6 bases at J, with 11 bases between the two ends. CDR3 length equals 13 residues. Germline V gene data show CDR1 as SSHAT and CDR2 as FNYEAQ (reference sequence). The CDR3 loop is CASRTLESGELFF. The CDR3 DNA sequence: TGTGCCAGCAGAACCTTAGAGTCCGGGGAGCTGTTTTTT.

The chain links TRBV30 to TRBJ2-1, with 10 bases matching TRBD2. CDR1 GTSNPN and CDR2 SVGIG come from the germline V gene (reference sequence). The CDR3 has 20 amino acids. With V trimmed by 1 base and J by 0 bases, 15 bases remained unmatched. The CDR3 nucleotides are TGTGCCTGGAGTGCCTTAGATTCGCTAGCGGGGGTGGTCTCCTACAATGAGCAGTTCTTC. Its translation: CAWSALDSLAGVVSYNEQFF.

The V call is TRBV7-3, the J call TRBJ1-5; D is possibly TRBD1 (5 bases). This CDR3 has 13 residues. Germline-derived CDR1 and CDR2 are SGHTA and FQGTGA. V lost 3 bases and J lost 7, with 10 bases in between. CDR3 loop: CASSLGEGQPQHF. The CDR3, as DNA: TGTGCCAGCAGCTTGGGGGAGGGCCAGCCCCAGCATTTT.

This chain connects TRBV5-6 to TRBJ2-3, with D hard to call. Trimming cost V 1 base and J 4 bases, with 13 bases left between them. CDR3 size: 15 residues. Germline values: CDR1 SGHDT, CDR2 YYEEEE. CDR3: CASSLRPTVADTQYF. In DNA, the CDR3 is TGTGCCAGCAGCTTGCGCCCAACGGTGGCAGATACGCAGTATTTT.

The chain uses TRBV19 and TRBJ1-5; no definite D call. The germline gives CDR1 LNHDA, CDR2 SQIVND (reference sequence). This CDR3 contains 14 residues. V dropped 3 bases and J dropped 4 bases, with 10 bases sitting between them. The DNA for the CDR3 is TGTGCCAGTAGTATTAGCGGCAGAAATCAGCCCCAGCATTTT. It encodes CASSISGRNQPQHF.

The genes are TRBV5-1 and TRBJ2-1; 8 bases agree with TRBD2. The CDR3 runs 15 residues. Per germline, CDR1 SGHRS and CDR2 YFSETQ. The ends lost 2 bases at V and 4 bases at J; junction bases unmatched: 5. CDR3 sequence (DNA): TGCGCCAGCAGCTTTGTTGGCGGGGGGTACAATGAGCAGTTCTTC. It encodes CASSFVGGGYNEQFF.

The chain has TRBV19 and TRBJ1-5; TRBD1 agrees at 7 bases. This CDR3 has 18 residues. Germline trimming cut 1 base from V and 10 bases from J; bases unmatched to any gene: 19. Per germline, CDR1 LNHDA and CDR2 SQIVND (reference sequence). For the CDR3, the DNA is TGTGCCAGTAGTATAGCCCCCTATCGGACAGGAGGCAGGGGACCCCAGCATTTT. Amino acid sequence: CASSIAPYRTGGRGPQHF.

The chain links TRBV5-6 to TRBJ1-5; D is uncertain. This CDR3 has 12 amino acids. Trimming shortened V by 0 bases and J by 6 bases, and 4 bases separated the two germline ends. Germline assignment: CDR1 SGHDT and CDR2 YYEEEE. The CDR3 DNA is TGTGCCAGCAGCTTGGGCCGTCAGCCCCAGCATTTT. As protein: CASSLGRQPQHF.

The rearrangement joins TRBV25-1 to TRBJ2-2; D is unclear. Trimming left V 7 bases short and J 4 bases short, with 13 bases between. The CDR3 spans 14 residues. Germline V CDR1 and CDR2: MGHDK, SYGVNS. The CDR3 DNA sequence: TGTGCCAGCACCGAAGGGTCGGGCACCGGGGAGCTGTTTTTT. This codes for CASTEGSGTGELFF.

The CDR3 region has the DNA TGTGCCAGCAGTTTATCAATCTCCTACAATGAGCAGTTCTTC. It specifies CASSLSISYNEQFF. J is TRBJ2-1 and V is TRBV27; D unresolved. V was trimmed by 0 bases and J by 0 bases, leaving 3 bases between them. This CDR3 has 14 residues. Germline CDR1 is MNHEY and CDR2 is SMNVEV (reference sequence).